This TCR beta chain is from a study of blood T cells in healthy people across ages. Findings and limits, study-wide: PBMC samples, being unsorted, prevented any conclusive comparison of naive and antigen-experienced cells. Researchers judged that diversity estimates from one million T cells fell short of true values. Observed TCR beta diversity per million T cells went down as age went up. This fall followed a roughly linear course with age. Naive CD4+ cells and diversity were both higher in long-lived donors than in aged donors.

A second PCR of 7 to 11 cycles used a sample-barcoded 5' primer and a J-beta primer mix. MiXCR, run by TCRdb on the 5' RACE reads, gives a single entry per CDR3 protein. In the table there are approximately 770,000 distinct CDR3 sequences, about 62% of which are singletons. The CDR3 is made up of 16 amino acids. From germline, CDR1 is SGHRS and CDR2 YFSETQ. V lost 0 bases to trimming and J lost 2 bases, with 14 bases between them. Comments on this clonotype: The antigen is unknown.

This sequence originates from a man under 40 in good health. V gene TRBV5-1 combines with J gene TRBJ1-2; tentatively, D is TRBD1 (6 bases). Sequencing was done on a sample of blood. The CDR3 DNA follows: TGCGCCAGCAGCTTGGAAGTAGGCAGGGGAAACTATGGCTACACCTTC. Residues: CASSLEVGRGNYGYTF.